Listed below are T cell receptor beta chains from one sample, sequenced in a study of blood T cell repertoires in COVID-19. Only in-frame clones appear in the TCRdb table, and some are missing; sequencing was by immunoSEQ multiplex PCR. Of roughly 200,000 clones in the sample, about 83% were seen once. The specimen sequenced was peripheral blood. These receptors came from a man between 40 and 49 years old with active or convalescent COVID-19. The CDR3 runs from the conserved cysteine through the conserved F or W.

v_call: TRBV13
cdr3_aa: CASSSGQIYEQYF

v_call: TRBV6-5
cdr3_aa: CASTNRGGNQPQHF

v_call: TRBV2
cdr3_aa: CARARDGMNTEAFF

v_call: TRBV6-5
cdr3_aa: CASSWMQGAGDTQYF

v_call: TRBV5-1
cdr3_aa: CASSVDRIYEQYF

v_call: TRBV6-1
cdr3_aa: CASSEVTPGNSPLHF

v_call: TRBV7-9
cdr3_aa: CASSLVAGVGYTF

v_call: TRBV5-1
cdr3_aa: CASSSGQGGEQYF

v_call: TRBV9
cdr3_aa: CASSVAPGQGEEQYF

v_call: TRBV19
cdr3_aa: CASTQDRVRGNEQFF

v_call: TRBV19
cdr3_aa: CASSTSGNTGELFF

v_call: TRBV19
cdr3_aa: CASSPDRSATNEKLFF

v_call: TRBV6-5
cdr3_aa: CASSYSTAPENYGYTF

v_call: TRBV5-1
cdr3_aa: CASSHGTHSGANVLTF

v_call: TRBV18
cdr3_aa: CASSPVGIGGRNTEAFF

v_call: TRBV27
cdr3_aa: CASSPGQGMNTEAFF

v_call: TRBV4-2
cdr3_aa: CASSQDTVYGYTF

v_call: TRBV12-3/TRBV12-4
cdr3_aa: CASSSPAGEQYF

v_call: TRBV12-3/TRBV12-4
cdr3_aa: CASRIAGTEAFF

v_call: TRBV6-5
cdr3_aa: CASLGRGRLNYGYTF

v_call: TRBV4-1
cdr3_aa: CASSQVVLAGILTDTQYF

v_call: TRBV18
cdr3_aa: CASSPPQREYNEQFF

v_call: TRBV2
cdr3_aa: CASNPSGGAPLPLHF

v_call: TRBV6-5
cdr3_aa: CASSYTVHQETQYF

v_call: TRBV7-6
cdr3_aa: CASSSFSGGSTDTQYF

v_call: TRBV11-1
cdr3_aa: CASSLFVTALQYGYTF

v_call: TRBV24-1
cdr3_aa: CATSDQTDRGGNEQFF

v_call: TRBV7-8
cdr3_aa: CASSLVRGMGNEKLFF

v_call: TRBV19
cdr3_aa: CASTQGVRQPQHF